What follows are 14 T cell receptor beta chains derived from one specimen sequenced in a study of CD8+CD57+ T cells in acquired aplastic anemia. For CDR3 and TCR beta VDJ profiling, genomic DNA was the template used. TCRdb analysed the reads with MiXCR anew, one entry per CDR3 protein. Here the sample spans 200,000 to 250,000 distinct CDR3 sequences, about a third being singletons. The sequenced sample was sorted CD4+, CD8+, or CD8+CD57+ T cells (not recorded which) from PBMCs. The source is a human donor in good health, serving as a control.

There are many counts of this clonotype. V is TRBV5-1 and J is TRBJ1-2; D is possibly TRBD1 (5 bases). The CDR3 is 13 amino acids. The V gene lost 4 bases and the J gene lost 3 bases, with 10 bases spanning the gap. Germline CDR1 is SGHRS and CDR2 is YFSETQ. This CDR3 reads CASSPDSYYGYTF. DNA for the CDR3: TGCGCCAGCAGCCCCGACAGTTACTATGGCTACACCTTC.

The V gene is TRBV6-1, the J gene TRBJ1-3, with D perhaps matching TRBD1 (6 bases). V lost 6 bases, J lost 2 bases, and 23 bases lay in between. Per the germline V gene, CDR1 is MNHNS and CDR2 is SASEGT. The CDR3 spans 18 residues. The CDR3 reads CASRRDNRESRAGNTIYF. The CDR3 region has the DNA TGTGCCAGCAGGCGCGACAACAGGGAGAGTAGGGCTGGAAACACCATATATTTT.

This clonotype was found many times. This chain uses TRBV11-2 with TRBJ2-1, with 8 bases matching TRBD1. Germline CDR1 is SGHAT and CDR2 is FQNNGV. V was clipped by 5 bases and J by 9 bases; unmatched bases: 6. This CDR3 is built from 13 residues. CDR3 in amino acids: CASSGDRSGEQFF. The CDR3 bases are TGTGCCAGCAGCGGGGACAGGTCGGGTGAGCAGTTCTTC.

On this clonotype itself: Compared with germline, one end of the junction differs, possibly owing to a read error. This sequence joins TRBV7-8 and TRBJ2-3, with D maybe TRBD2 (6 bases). The length of the CDR3 is 15 residues. Germline-derived CDR1 and CDR2 are SGHVS and FQNEAQ. Here the CDR3 reads CASSLYGGGTDTQCF. DNA for the CDR3: TGTGCCAGCAGCTTATACGGGGGAGGCACAGATACGCAGTGTTTT.

This sequence joins TRBV18 and TRBJ1-1, with 9 bases aligning to TRBD1. This CDR3 comprises 15 residues. The V segment lost 3 bases and the J segment 8 bases; nucleotides outside the gene matches: 10. Germline assignment: CDR1 KGHSH and CDR2 LQKENI. The CDR3 coding sequence is TGTGCCAGCTCACCTGCCCGGGACAGGGTGACAGAAGCTTTCTTT. This translates into CASSPARDRVTEAFF.

This clonotype appeared many times. The chain recombines TRBV20-1 with TRBJ2-7, with 7 bases fitting TRBD1. Germline CDR1 DFQATT, CDR2 SNEGSKA (reference sequence). V shed 5 bases, J shed 2 bases, and the junction held 9 bases outside the gene matches. This CDR3 is built from 14 residues. The CDR3 DNA sequence: TGCAGTGCTGCCCAAGGGACAGACACCTACGAGCAGTACTTC. Amino acid sequence: CSAAQGTDTYEQYF.

This clonotype was seen many times. The chain joins TRBV2 to TRBJ1-2; no definite D call. Germline V gene lookup returns CDR1 SNHLY and CDR2 FYNNEI. V lost 7 bases and J lost 8, with 17 bases in between. There are 13 residues in the CDR3. CDR3 loop: CASNTRRLEGYTF. DNA of the CDR3: TGTGCCAGCAACACCCGCCGCCTCGAGGGCTACACCTTC.

The table lists this clonotype with many counts. The chain carries TRBV19 and TRBJ1-3, with D uncertain. V shed 3 bases and J shed 0 bases, with 12 bases lying between them. Germline values: CDR1 LNHDA, CDR2 SQIVND (reference sequence). The CDR3 runs to 16 residues. The CDR3 reads CASSIWVTRSGNTIYF. The CDR3 DNA is TGTGCCAGTAGTATTTGGGTCACCCGCTCTGGAAACACCATATATTTT. The full variable domain, completed using reference TRBV19 and TRBJ1-3, is DGGITQSPKYLFRKEGQNVTLSCEQNLNHDAMYWYRQDPGQGLRLIYYSQIVNDFQKGDIAEGYSVSREKKESFPLTVTSAQKNPTAFYLCASSIWVTRSGNTIYFGEGSWLTVV.

This chain connects TRBV2 to TRBJ1-4; TRBD1 is a possible D gene (6 bases). The CDR3 is 15 amino acids. Trimming stripped 1 base from V and 8 bases from J, with 14 bases between. Germline V CDR1 and CDR2: SNHLY, FYNNEI. The CDR3: CASSEVGQGQEKLFF. CDR3 coding DNA: TGTGCCAGCAGTGAAGTTGGGCAGGGGCAGGAAAAACTGTTTTTT.

Note on this clonotype: Being one base from a much bigger clone, this may be a read error. J is TRBJ1-1 and V is TRBV7-3; D unresolved. CDR3 length equals 13 residues. From germline, CDR1 is SGHTA and CDR2 FQGTGA. V was trimmed by 5 bases and J by 6 bases, leaving 13 bases between them. CDR3 amino acids: CASSLKGEAEAFF. As DNA, the CDR3 is TGTGCCAGCAGCCTAAAGGGAGAGGCTGAAGCTTTCTTT.

This clonotype was seen a handful of times. Since a much larger clone is just one base distant, this may be a read error. The missing conserved phenylalanine or tryptophan at the end of this CDR3 makes a read error likely. V and J are TRBV13 and TRBJ2-7, with 9 bases aligning to TRBD1. Germline assignment: CDR1 PRHDT and CDR2 FYEKMQ (reference sequence). V shed 1 base and J 6 bases; nucleotides not matched to a gene: 7. This CDR3 contains 15 residues. In DNA form, the CDR3 reads TGTGCCAGCAGCTTAGAACGGGACAGGGTCGGCGAGCAGTACCTC. Protein sequence: CASSLERDRVGEQYL.

This clonotype has only a few counts. A read error may account for a junction end that differs from germline. The chain combines TRBV20-1 with TRBJ1-2; TRBD1 might be the D (6 bases). Germline CDR1 DFQATT, CDR2 SNEGSKA (reference sequence). The CDR3 consists of 16 residues. CDR3 protein: CSAGDRQGGHNYGYTF. CDR3 bases: TGCAGTGCTGGAGATAGGCAAGGGGGGCACAACTATGGCTACACCTTC.

The V call is TRBV2, the J call TRBJ1-4, with 7 bases identical to TRBD1. Germline values: CDR1 SNHLY, CDR2 FYNNEI. The CDR3 sequence is 15 residues long. The J segment lost 10 bases and the V segment lost 6 bases, leaving 14 bases of the junction unmatched. CDR3 DNA sequence: TGTGCCAGCAGCGAAAACAGGGGAGCGACTGGAAAACTGTTTTTT. Residues: CASSENRGATGKLFF.

This clonotype was picked up a small number of times. This chain uses TRBV28 with TRBJ1-3, with a weak D call TRBD1 (6 bases). Germline V gene lookup returns CDR1 MDHEN and CDR2 SYDVKM. The CDR3 is made up of 16 amino acids. Trimming pared 2 bases from V and 2 bases from J, leaving 13 bases between. CDR3 region: CASSLRTANPGNTIYF. CDR3 in DNA: TGTGCCAGCAGTTTAAGGACAGCCAATCCTGGAAACACCATATATTTT.